This T cell receptor beta chain was captured by sequencing in a study of glioma-infiltrating T cells after dendritic cell vaccination. Background on the study: Autologous tumor lysate was loaded overnight onto monocyte-derived dendritic cells grown seven days with IL-4 and GM-CSF. Study-level findings and limits: Longer survival after dendritic cell vaccination followed higher pretreatment TIL content.

The assay was immunoSEQ multiplex PCR, and TCRdb's table has in-frame clones only and misses some. The table records tens of thousands of clones, around nine tenths of them present only once. Time point in this sample: after dendritic cell vaccination, including at tumor progression/relapse. In the case of this clone: Its antigen is still unknown. An end of the junction does not agree with germline; a read error may underlie this.

The CDR3 consists of 13 residues. From germline, CDR1 is SGHNT and CDR2 YYREEE (reference sequence). This chain links TRBV5-4 with TRBJ1-2; D is uncertain. The sequence derives from a human donor with glioblastoma. The sequences come from blood, collected after dendritic cell vaccination. In DNA form, the CDR3 reads TGTGCCAGCAGCTTGTCGGGGTCCTATGGCTCCACCTTC. Translated: CASSLSGSYGSTF. Full variable domain (rest looked up from reference TRBV5-4 and TRBJ1-2): ETGVTQSPTHLIKTRGQQVTLRCSSQSGHNTVSWYQQALGQGPQFIFQYYREEENGRGNFPPRFSGLQFPNYSSELNVNALELDDSALYLCASSLSGSYGSTFGSGTRLTVV.